This T cell receptor beta chain originates from a study of OX40 agonist ivuxolimab in advanced cancers. On the study more broadly: At doses from 0.01 to 10 mg/kg, patients were given intravenous ivuxolimab every 2 weeks. Previous treatment with anti-PD-1, anti-PD-L1 or anti-CTLA-4 therapy was allowed; more than 35% had received some.

Patients with a history of autoimmune disease or on systemic immunosuppression were excluded. From germline, CDR1 is MNHNS and CDR2 SASEGT. There are 17 residues in the CDR3. The V gene end was trimmed by 3 bases and the J gene end by 6 bases; junction bases not matched to a gene: 13. Generated by immunoSEQ multiplex PCR, the TCRdb table keeps only in-frame clones and is missing some. The repertoire holds tens of thousands of clones, with approximately 86% as singletons. Note on this clone: Its antigen remains unknown.

Study-wide results and limits: CD4+ and CD8+ blood T cells expanded clonally by week 6 at 0.1 to 3.0 mg/kg.

This receptor was obtained from an adult with an advanced solid tumor such as melanoma, head and neck, liver or kidney cancer. The chain combines TRBV6-1 with TRBJ1-4, with 7 nucleotides matching TRBD1. Sequenced here: CD4+ or CD8+ T cells sorted from blood, sampled in a trial of the OX40 agonist ivuxolimab. In DNA form, the CDR3 reads TGTGCCAGCAGTGAGGAACTCACGACAGGGTTTTATGAAAAACTGTTTTTT. This gives the protein CASSEELTTGFYEKLFF.